The sequence of this T cell receptor beta chain was determined in a study of T cell repertoires in cytomegalovirus infection. Study-wide points: Clonotypes of TCR beta that were HLA-C-restricted and CMV-specific dominated the ex vivo response.

The CDR3 has 15 residues. Per germline, CDR1 SEHNR and CDR2 FQNEAQ (reference sequence). J lost 5 bases, V lost 5 bases, and 6 bases had no gene match. TCRdb re-analysed the reads in MiXCR, keeping a single row per CDR3 protein. The sample carries hundreds of thousands of distinct CDR3 sequences, approximately 24% recorded once. This clonotype was seen only a few times. The antigen is undetermined. The source of this sequence is a human donor in good health (CMV status not recorded). Some clones in this sample may be carry-over from other donors' samples. The chain couples TRBV7-9 to TRBJ2-1; TRBD1 aligns across 10 bases. Sequencing was carried out using CD8+ T cells from PBMCs. The chain's CDR3 is CASSPGQGQNNEQFF. The CDR3 bases are TGTGCCAGCAGCCCGGGACAGGGGCAAAACAATGAGCAGTTCTTC.